This paragraph reports one T cell receptor (beta chain). Original methodology: Reference gene primer amplification in the assay estimated nucleated cell counts. The data were produced by immunoSEQ multiplex PCR, yet TCRdb's version contains in-frame clones alone and is incomplete. That table is the source of V, J and clone size, and D and trimming were worked out from the DNA. Seen here are about 160,000 clones, around 90% observed once, and the top ten hold 2% to 3%. The data were taken from a study of blood T cell repertoires in COVID-19. As for the study in general: The samples span acute and convalescent COVID-19 from the United States, Italy and Spain. PBMCs, B-cell-depleted T cells, or T cells provided the cDNA or gDNA that made up the material.

Per the germline V gene, CDR1 is MNHEY and CDR2 is SVGAGI. The V and J ends lost 6 bases and 2 bases, in that order; junction bases with no gene match: 4. The length of the CDR3 is 13 residues. The sequencing input was peripheral blood. The receptor was derived from a man between 18 and 29 years old with acute or convalescent COVID-19. The V and J genes are TRBV6-5 and TRBJ2-7; 7 bases line up with TRBD1. Here the CDR3 DNA reads TGTGCCAGCAGCGGACAGGACGCCTACGAGCAGTACTTC. This gives the protein CASSGQDAYEQYF.